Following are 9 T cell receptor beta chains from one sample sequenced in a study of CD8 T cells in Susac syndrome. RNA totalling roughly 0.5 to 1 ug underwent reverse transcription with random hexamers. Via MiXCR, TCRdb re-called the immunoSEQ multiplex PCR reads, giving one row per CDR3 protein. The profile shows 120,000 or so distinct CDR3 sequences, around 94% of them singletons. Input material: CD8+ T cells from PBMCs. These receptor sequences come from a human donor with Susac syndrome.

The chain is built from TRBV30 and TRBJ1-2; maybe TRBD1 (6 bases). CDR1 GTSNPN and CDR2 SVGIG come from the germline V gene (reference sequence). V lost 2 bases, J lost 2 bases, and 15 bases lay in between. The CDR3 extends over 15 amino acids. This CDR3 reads CAWSMTGWMNYGYTF. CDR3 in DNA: TGTGCCTGGAGTATGACAGGTTGGATGAACTATGGCTACACCTTC.

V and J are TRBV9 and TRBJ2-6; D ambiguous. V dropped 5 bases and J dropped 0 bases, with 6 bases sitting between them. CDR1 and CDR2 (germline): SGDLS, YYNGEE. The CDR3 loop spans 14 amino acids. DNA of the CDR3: TGTGCCAGCAGTGCGACCTCTGGGGCCAACGTCCTGACTTTC. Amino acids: CASSATSGANVLTF.

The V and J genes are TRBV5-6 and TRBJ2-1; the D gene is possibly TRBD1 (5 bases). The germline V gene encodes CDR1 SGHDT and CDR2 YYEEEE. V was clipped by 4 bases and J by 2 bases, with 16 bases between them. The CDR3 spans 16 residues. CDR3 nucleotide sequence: TGTGCCAGCAGCCAATGGGGCAGTACTACCTACAATGAGCAGTTCTTC. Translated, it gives CASSQWGSTTYNEQFF.

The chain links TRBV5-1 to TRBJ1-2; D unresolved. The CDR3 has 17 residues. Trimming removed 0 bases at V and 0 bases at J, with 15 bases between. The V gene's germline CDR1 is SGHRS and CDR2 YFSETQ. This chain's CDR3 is CASSLDRGGRANYGYTF. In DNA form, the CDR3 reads TGCGCCAGCAGCTTGGATCGGGGAGGGAGAGCTAACTATGGCTACACCTTC.

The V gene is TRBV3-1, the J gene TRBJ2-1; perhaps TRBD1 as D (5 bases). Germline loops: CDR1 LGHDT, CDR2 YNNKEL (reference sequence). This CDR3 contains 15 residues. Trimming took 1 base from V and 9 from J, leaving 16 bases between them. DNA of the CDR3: TGTGCCAGCAGCCAAGGCTTCAACAGGTTTACTGAGCAGTTCTTC. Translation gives CASSQGFNRFTEQFF.

The CDR3 spells CASSAGITTEAFF. In DNA form, the CDR3 reads TGTGCCAGCAGCGCGGGGATTACCACTGAAGCTTTCTTT. The chain carries TRBV9 and TRBJ1-1; D not certain. CDR3 length: 13 amino acids. V was cut by 3 bases and J by 4 bases, with 10 bases left in between. Germline V gene data show CDR1 as SGDLS and CDR2 as YYNGEE.

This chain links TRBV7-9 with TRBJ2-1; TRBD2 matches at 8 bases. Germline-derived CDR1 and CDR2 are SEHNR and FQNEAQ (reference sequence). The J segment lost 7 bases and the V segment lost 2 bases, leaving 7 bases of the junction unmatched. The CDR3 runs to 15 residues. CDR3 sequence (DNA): TGTGCCAGCAGCTTAATAAGCGGGGGAGAAAATGAGCAGTTCTTC. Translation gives CASSLISGGENEQFF.

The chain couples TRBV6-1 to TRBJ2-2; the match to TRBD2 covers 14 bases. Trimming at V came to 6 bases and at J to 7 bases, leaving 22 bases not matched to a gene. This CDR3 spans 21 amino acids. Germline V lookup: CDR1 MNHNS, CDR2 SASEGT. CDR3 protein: CASSPGDFPTSGRALSGELFF. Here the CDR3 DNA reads TGTGCCAGCAGCCCCGGGGACTTCCCGACTAGCGGGAGGGCCCTAAGCGGGGAGCTGTTTTTT.

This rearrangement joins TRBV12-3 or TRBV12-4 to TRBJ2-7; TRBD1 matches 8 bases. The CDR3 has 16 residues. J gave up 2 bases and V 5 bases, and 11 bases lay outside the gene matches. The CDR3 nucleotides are TGTGCCAGCAGTCAGGCCCAGGGGGCGTTAACCTACGAGCAGTACTTC. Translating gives CASSQAQGALTYEQYF.